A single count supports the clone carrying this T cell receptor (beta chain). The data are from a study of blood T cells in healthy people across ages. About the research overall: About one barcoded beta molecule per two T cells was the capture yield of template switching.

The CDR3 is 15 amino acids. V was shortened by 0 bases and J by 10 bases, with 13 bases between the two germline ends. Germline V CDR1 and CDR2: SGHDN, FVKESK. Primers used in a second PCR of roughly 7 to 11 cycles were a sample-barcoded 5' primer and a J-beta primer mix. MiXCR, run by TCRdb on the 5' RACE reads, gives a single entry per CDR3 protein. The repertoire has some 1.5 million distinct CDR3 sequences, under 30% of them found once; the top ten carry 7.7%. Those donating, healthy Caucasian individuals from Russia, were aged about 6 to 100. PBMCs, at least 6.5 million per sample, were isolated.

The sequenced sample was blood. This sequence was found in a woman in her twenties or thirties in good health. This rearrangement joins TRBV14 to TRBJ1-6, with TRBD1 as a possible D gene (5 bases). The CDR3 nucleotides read TGTGCCAGCAGCCAAGATGGGGCAAGCTGGTCACCCCTCCACTTT. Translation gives CASSQDGASWSPLHF.